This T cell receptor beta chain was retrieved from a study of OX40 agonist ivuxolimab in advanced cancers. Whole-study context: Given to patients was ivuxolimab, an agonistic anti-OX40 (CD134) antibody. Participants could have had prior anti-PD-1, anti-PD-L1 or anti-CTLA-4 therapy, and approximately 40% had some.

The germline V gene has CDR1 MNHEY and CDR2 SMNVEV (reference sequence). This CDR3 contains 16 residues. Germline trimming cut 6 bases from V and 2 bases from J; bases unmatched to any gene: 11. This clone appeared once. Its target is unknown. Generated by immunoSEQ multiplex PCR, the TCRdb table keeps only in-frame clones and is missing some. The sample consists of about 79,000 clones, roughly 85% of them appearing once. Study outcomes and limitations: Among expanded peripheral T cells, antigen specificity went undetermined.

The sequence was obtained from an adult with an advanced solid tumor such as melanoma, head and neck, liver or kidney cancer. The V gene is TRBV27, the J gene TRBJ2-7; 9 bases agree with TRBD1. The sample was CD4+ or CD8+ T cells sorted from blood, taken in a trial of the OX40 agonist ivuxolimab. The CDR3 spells CASSFGTGPPTYEQYF. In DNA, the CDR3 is TGTGCCAGCAGCTTTGGGACAGGGCCTCCTACCTACGAGCAGTACTTC.